This T cell receptor beta chain was documented in a study of Ad26.COV2.S vaccination and SARS-CoV-2 variants. Profiled with immunoSEQ multiplex PCR; TCRdb holds only in-frame clones, not every one. The sample has over 100,000 clones, 80% seen once. General study points: Individuals receiving vaccine had higher spike-specific TCR breadth than placebo recipients did. Substantial response breadth was reportedly seen for spike-specific CD8+ and CD4+ T cells after vaccination. Comparability of non-spike TCR breadth was observed across vaccine and placebo recipients. Possibly, TCR breadth and depth analyses underestimated total T cell responses.

Germline values: CDR1 MNHEY, CDR2 SVGAGI. The V and J ends lost 6 bases and 8 bases respectively, with 19 bases between them. This CDR3 is 14 amino acids long. There are a few counts of this clone. The antigen remains undetermined. The material was peripheral blood, obtained after recovery from COVID-19. This chain connects TRBV6-5 to TRBJ1-2; D uncertain. This TCR was recovered from a human donor who had recovered from COVID-19. The CDR3 sequence is CASSLKEREEGYTF. CDR3 DNA: TGTGCCAGCAGCTTAAAGGAGAGGGAAGAAGGCTACACCTTC.